These T cell receptor beta chains were read from a single sample in a study of blood T cell repertoires in COVID-19. Libraries were prepared by immunoSEQ multiplex PCR; TCRdb keeps only in-frame clonotypes and omits some of them. The table records approximately 170,000 clones, around nine tenths of them present only once. What was sequenced was peripheral blood. Receptors originate from a man aged 18 to 29 with active or convalescent COVID-19. CDR3s include the opening cysteine and the closing phenylalanine or tryptophan. D genes are given only for firm matches. A clone size is listed for some rows: how often the clone was seen (once, few, many), or a class if it is expanded.

>TRBD1|TRBJ1-2|TRBV6-5|-
TGTGCCAGCAGTTACCAGGGGGTTGAGCTCTACACCTTC
CASSYQGVELYTF
>TRBD2|TRBJ2-7|TRBV7-8|-
TGTGCCAGCAGCTCCCGGGTGGCGGGGGTAGGCGAGCAGTACTTC
CASSSRVAGVGEQYF
>TRBD2|TRBJ2-1|TRBV3-1/TRBV3-2|-
TGTGCCAGCAGCCAAGCCCGACTAGCGGGGGGGCCTGAGCAGTTCTTC
CASSQARLAGGPEQFF
>-|TRBJ1-6|TRBV27|few
TGTGCCAGCAGTTTATCGACTGCGGATAATTCACCCCTCCACTTT
CASSLSTADNSPLHF
>TRBD2|TRBJ2-3|TRBV6-4|-
TGTGCCAGCAGTGACTTGGCGGGGGGGAGCACAGATACGCAGTATTTT
CASSDLAGGSTDTQYF
>-|TRBJ1-1|TRBV25-1|once
TGTGCCAGCAGGGACGGGGGGCTGAACACTGAAGCTTTCTTT
CASRDGGLNTEAFF
>TRBD1|TRBJ2-2|TRBV6-5|-
TGTGCCAGCAGTTACTCTGGACAGGGGTTTCCCGGGGAGCTGTTTTTT
CASSYSGQGFPGELFF
>TRBD2|TRBJ2-1|TRBV6-4|-
TGTGCCAGCAGTGACTCATCCCTCGCGGGGGGCGATGAGCAGTTCTTC
CASSDSSLAGGDEQFF
>TRBD2|TRBJ2-3|TRBV29-1|-
TGCAGCGTCAAGGGGACTAGCGGGAGCCGGGCAGATACGCAGTATTTT
CSVKGTSGSRADTQYF
>-|TRBJ1-6|TRBV7-2|-
TGTGCCAGCAGCCCAGCGAACGTGGGCTCCTATAATTCACCCCTCCACTTT
CASSPANVGSYNSPLHF
>TRBD1|TRBJ2-1|TRBV3-1/TRBV3-2|-
TGTGCCAGCAGGATCACAGGGGGCGCTGGGAATGAGCAGTTCTTC
CASRITGGAGNEQFF
>TRBD1|TRBJ2-7|TRBV11-2|-
TGTGCCAGCAGCCCCGGGGACAGGGAATACGAGCAGTACTTC
CASSPGDREYEQYF
>-|TRBJ1-1|TRBV25-1|-
TGTGCCAGCAGTGAACCTTTCCGGGGGATAAACACTGAAGCTTTCTTT
CASSEPFRGINTEAFF
>TRBD1|TRBJ1-2|TRBV14|-
TGTGCCAGCAGCCAAGTAGGTGGGACAGGGTTAGCTGGCTACACCTTC
CASSQVGGTGLAGYTF
>TRBD2|TRBJ2-7|TRBV24-1|-
TGTGCCACCAGATCCCCCGGATGGAGTTCGGGACTAGCGGGAGGGCGGTCCTACGAGCAGTACTTC
CATRSPGWSSGLAGGRSYEQYF
>-|TRBJ2-1|TRBV18|-
TGTGCCAGCTCAAAGAGAAGCGGATGGAGCTCCTACAATGAGCAGTTCTTC
CASSKRSGWSSYNEQFF
>-|TRBJ1-3|TRBV6-2/TRBV6-3|-
TGTGCCAGCAGTTACGAGCTGAACTCTGGAAACACCATATATTTT
CASSYELNSGNTIYF
>-|TRBJ2-5|TRBV11-1|-
TGTGCCAGCAGCTTAGAAGGAGGGGTGGAGACCCAGTACTTC
CASSLEGGVETQYF
>TRBD1|TRBJ2-7|TRBV6-4|-
TGTGCCAGCATGGCGGGTGAGGGGGCGTTTGGGTGCGAGCAGTACTTC
CASMAGEGAFGCEQYF
>TRBD1|TRBJ1-5|TRBV19|-
TGTGCCAGTAGTATAGATCAGACAGGGGGTCGACAGCCCCAGCATTTT
CASSIDQTGGRQPQHF
>TRBD1|TRBJ1-1|TRBV7-8|few
TGTGCCAGCAGCTCAGCGAACTTCCTGACAGGGTTCCCTCCGAAGAACACTGAAGCTTTCTTT
CASSSANFLTGFPPKNTEAFF
>-|TRBJ2-1|TRBV19|-
TGTGCCAGTAGTATACTACCGACAGCGGGTGAGCAGTTCTTC
CASSILPTAGEQFF
>-|TRBJ1-4|TRBV7-2|-
TGTGCCAGCAGCTTGCAGGGAGAAAAACTGTTTTTT
CASSLQGEKLFF
>-|TRBJ1-1|TRBV9|-
TGTGCCAGCAGCGCGACGGGTCAGAACACTGAAGCTTTCTTT
CASSATGQNTEAFF
>-|TRBJ1-3|TRBV5-1|-
TGCGCCAGCAGCCGGACAGTCTCTGGAAACACCATATATTTT
CASSRTVSGNTIYF
>-|TRBJ1-1|TRBV30|-
TGTGCCTGGAGTAGTCAGGTCAACACTGAAGCTTTCTTT
CAWSSQVNTEAFF
>-|TRBJ2-7|TRBV11-2|-
TGTGCCAGCAGCTTAAGGGGTTCCCCGACCGAGCAGTACTTC
CASSLRGSPTEQYF
>TRBD1|TRBJ2-3|TRBV15|-
TGTGCCACCAGCAGATGGACAGGGTCCCTAGATACGCAGTATTTT
CATSRWTGSLDTQYF
>-|TRBJ2-7|TRBV19|-
TGTGCCAGTAGTCCTCGCTTTTACCAACAGGGCCGGGACGAGCAGTACTTC
CASSPRFYQQGRDEQYF
>TRBD1|TRBJ1-5|TRBV30|-
TGTGCCTGGAGTAAAGGGGGACAGTTCAATCAGCCCCAGCATTTT
CAWSKGGQFNQPQHF
>-|TRBJ1-2|TRBV28|-
TGTGCCAGCATATCCAACCTGGGGCAGTTAAACTATGGCTACACCTTC
CASISNLGQLNYGYTF
>-|TRBJ1-1|TRBV18|-
TGTGCCAGCTCACCACGGAGAGGGGACTTGAACACTGAAGCTTTCTTT
CASSPRRGDLNTEAFF
>-|TRBJ2-1|TRBV28|-
TGTGCCAGCAGTTTTGCCCCAGGGATCAATGAGCAGTTCTTC
CASSFAPGINEQFF